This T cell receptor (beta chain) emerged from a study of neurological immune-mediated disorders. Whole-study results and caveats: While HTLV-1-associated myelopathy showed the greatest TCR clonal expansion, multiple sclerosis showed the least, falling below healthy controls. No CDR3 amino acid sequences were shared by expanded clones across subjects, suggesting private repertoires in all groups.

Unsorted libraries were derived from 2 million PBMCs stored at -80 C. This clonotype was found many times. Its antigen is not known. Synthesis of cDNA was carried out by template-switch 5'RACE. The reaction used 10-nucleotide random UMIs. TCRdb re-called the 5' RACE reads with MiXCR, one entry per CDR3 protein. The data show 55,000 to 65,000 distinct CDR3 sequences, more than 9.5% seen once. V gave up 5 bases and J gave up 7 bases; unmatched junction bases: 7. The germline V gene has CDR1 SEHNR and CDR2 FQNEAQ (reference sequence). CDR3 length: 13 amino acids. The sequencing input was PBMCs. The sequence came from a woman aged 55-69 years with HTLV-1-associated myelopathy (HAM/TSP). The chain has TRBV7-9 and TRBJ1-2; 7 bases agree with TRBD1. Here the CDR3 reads CASSRQGLSGYTF. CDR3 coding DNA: TGTGCCAGCAGCCGACAGGGACTTAGTGGCTACACCTTC.